This note documents a single T cell receptor (beta chain) sequence. The sample originates from a study of cytomegalovirus exposure and HLA in healthy donors. V gave up 8 bases and J gave up 5 bases; unmatched junction bases: 8. CDR1 and CDR2 from the germline V gene are MDHEN and SYDVKM. The CDR3 covers 15 residues. Use of 60 Vbeta and 13 Jbeta primers characterized the PCR. Measured with immunoSEQ multiplex PCR; TCRdb has only the in-frame clones, and not every one. The sample holds 150,000 to 200,000 clones, around 74% seen once. This receptor was taken from a female donor in good health and CMV-seronegative. The V gene is TRBV28, the J gene TRBJ2-5; 13 positions agree with TRBD2. The sample comprised PBMCs. CDR3 sequence reads: CASRGLAGVRETQYF. The CDR3 DNA reads TGTGCCAGCCGCGGACTAGCGGGAGTAAGGGAGACCCAGTACTTC.